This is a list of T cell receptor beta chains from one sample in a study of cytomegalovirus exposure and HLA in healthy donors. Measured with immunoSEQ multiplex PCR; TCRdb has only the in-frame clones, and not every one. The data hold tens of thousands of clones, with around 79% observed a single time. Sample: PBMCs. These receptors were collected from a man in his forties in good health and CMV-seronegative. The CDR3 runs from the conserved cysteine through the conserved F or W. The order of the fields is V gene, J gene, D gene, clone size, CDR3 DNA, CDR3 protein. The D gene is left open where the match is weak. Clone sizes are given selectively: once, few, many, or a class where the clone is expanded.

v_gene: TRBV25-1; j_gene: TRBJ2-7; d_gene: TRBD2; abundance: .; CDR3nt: TGTGCCAGCAGTGAACCCGGGAGGGCCAGGGAGCAGTACTTC; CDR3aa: CASSEPGRAREQYF
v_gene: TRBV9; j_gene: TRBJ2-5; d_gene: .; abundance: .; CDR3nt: TGTGCCAGCAGCGTAGAATTGGCTTCGGAGACCCAGTACTTC; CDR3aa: CASSVELASETQYF
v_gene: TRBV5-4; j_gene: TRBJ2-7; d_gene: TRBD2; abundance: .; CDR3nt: TGTGCCAGCAGCTTCAAGCGGGAGGCCCTCTACGAGCAGTACTTC; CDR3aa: CASSFKREALYEQYF
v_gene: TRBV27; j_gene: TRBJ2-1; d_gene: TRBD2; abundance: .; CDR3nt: TGTGCCAGCAGACAACCGGGACTAGCGGGCTTGCAGCAGTTCTTC; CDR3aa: CASRQPGLAGLQQFF
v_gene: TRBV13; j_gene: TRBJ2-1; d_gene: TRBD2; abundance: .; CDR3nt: TGTGCCAGCAGCTCACCCGGGACTAGCGGGAGCTATGAGCAGTTCTTC; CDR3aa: CASSSPGTSGSYEQFF
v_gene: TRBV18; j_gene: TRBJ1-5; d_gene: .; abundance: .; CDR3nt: TGTGCCAGCTCTTGGCAGGGTTCCAGCAATCAGCCCCAGCATTTT; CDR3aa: CASSWQGSSNQPQHF
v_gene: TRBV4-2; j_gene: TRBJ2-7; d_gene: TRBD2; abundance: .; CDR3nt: TGTGCCAGCAACCAAGGGCGGGGGACCTACGAGCAGTACTTC; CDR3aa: CASNQGRGTYEQYF
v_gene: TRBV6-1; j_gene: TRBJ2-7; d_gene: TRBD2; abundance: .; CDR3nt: TGTGCCAGCAGCGCTCAGGGACTAGGACCCTGCGAGCAGTACTTC; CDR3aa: CASSAQGLGPCEQYF
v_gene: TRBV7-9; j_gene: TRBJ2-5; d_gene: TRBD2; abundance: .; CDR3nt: TGTGCCAGCAGCTCGGGACTAGCGGGAGCGGAGACCCAGTACTTC; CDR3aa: CASSSGLAGAETQYF
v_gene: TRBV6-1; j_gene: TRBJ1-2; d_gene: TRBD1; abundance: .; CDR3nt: TGTGCCAGCACCCCAGCGACAGGGATAGGTAGTGGCTACACCTTC; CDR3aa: CASTPATGIGSGYTF
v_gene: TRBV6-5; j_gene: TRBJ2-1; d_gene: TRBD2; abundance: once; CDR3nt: TGTGCCAGCAGAACTAGCGGGGGTTCCTACAATGAGCAGTTCTTC; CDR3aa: CASRTSGGSYNEQFF
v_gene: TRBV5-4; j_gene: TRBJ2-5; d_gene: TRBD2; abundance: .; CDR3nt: TGTGCCAGCAGCTTGTCTAGCGGGAGTGGGGAGACCCAGTACTTC; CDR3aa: CASSLSSGSGETQYF
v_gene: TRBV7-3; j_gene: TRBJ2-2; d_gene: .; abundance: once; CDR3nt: TGTGCCAGCAGCTTAGGCCAGGGGAATACCGGGGAGCTGTTTTTT; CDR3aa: CASSLGQGNTGELFF
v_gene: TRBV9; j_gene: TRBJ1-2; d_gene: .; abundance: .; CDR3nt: TGTGCCAGCAGGCAAGACGGGGCTAACTATGGCTACACCTTC; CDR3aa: CASRQDGANYGYTF
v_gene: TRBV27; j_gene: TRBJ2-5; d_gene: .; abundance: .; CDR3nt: TGTGCCAGCATGAGGAACACTATCGAGACCCAGTACTTC; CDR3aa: CASMRNTIETQYF
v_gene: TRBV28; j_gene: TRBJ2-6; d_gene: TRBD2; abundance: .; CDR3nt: TGTGCCAGCAGTCCCCCACTAGCGGGAGTTTCCGGTGGGGCCAACGTCCTGACTTTC; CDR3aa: CASSPPLAGVSGGANVLTF
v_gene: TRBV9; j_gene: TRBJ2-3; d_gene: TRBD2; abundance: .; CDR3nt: TGTGCCAGCAGCGTGACCCCGGGACTAGCGTCAGATACGCAGTATTTT; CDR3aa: CASSVTPGLASDTQYF
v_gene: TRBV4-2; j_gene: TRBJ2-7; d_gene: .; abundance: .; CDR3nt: TGTGCCAGCAGCCAAGCTGTTAGCGGGACAGACGAGCAGTACTTC; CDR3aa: CASSQAVSGTDEQYF
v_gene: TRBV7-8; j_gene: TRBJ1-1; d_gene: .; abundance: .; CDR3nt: TGTGCCAGCAGCTTTCAGGGTGTGAACACTGAAGCTTTCTTT; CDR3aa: CASSFQGVNTEAFF
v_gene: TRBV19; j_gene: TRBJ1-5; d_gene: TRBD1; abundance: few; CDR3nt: TGTGCCAGTACCGCAACCCGGACAGGGCAGACACAGCCCCAGCATTTT; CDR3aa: CASTATRTGQTQPQHF
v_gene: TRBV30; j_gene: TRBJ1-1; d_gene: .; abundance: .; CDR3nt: TGTGCCTCAAATCCTTCGGGGAACACTGAAGCTTTCTTT; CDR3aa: CASNPSGNTEAFF
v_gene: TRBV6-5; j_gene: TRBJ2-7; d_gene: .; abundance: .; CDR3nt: TGTGCCAGCAGTTATTCAAACTCCTACGAGCAGTACTTC; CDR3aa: CASSYSNSYEQYF
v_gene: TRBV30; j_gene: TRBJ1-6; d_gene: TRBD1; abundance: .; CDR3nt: TGTGCCTGGAGTAAACAGGGGTCTTATAATTCACCCCTCCACTTT; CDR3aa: CAWSKQGSYNSPLHF
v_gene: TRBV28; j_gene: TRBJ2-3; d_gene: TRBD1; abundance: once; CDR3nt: TGTGCCAGTCACCGATCTATGGGGACAGGGGGCACAGATACGCAGTATTTT; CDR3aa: CASHRSMGTGGTDTQYF
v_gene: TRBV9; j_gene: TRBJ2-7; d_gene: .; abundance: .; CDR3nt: TGTGCCAGCAGCGTAGAGGGGGGGGCGTCCTACGAGCAGTACTTC; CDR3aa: CASSVEGGASYEQYF
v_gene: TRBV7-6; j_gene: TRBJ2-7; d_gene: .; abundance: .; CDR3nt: TGTGCCAGCAGCCTTCAAGAAAGGGGGACCCACGAGCAGTACTTC; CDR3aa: CASSLQERGTHEQYF
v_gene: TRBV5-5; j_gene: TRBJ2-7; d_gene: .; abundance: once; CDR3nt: TGTGCCAGCAGCTTGGACAGGGCCCTAACCTACGAGCAGTACTTC; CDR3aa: CASSLDRALTYEQYF
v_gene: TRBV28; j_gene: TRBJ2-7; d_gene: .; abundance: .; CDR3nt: TGTGCCAGCAGACAGACGATAACCTACGAGCAGTACTTC; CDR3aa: CASRQTITYEQYF
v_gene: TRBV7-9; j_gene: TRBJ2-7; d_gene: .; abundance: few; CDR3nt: TGTGCCAGCAGCTTCCCGGGGACCTACGAGCAGTACTTC; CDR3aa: CASSFPGTYEQYF
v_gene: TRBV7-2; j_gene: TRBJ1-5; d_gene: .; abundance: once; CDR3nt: TGTGCCAGCAGGCAGGGAGGGGGCAATCAGCCCCAGCATTTT; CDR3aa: CASRQGGGNQPQHF
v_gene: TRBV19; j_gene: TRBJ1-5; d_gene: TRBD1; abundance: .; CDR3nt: TGTGCCAGTAGTATACGACAGGGTAGAAGCAATCAGCCCCAGCATTTT; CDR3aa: CASSIRQGRSNQPQHF
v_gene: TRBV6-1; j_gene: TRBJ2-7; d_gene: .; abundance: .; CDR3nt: TGTGCCAGCAGTGAAAGGGCCCAGCGGCCCCCGGGGACCTACGAGCAGTACTTC; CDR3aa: CASSERAQRPPGTYEQYF
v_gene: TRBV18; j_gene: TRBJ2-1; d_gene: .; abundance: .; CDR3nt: TGTGCCAGCTCACCAGAGTACAATGAGCAGTTCTTC; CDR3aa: CASSPEYNEQFF
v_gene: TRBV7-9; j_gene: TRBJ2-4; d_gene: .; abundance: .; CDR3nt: TGTGCCAGCACCCTCGGGGTAGAGGACATTCAGTACTTC; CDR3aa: CASTLGVEDIQYF
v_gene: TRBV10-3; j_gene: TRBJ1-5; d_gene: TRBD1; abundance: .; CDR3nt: TGTGCCATCAGTGAGGCCCGAGGGGGACAGGGTGCCAAGAATCAGCCCCAGCATTTT; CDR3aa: CAISEARGGQGAKNQPQHF
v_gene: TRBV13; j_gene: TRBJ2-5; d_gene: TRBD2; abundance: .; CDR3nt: TGTGCCAGCAGCCGCGGGGGGTTGGAGACCCAGTACTTC; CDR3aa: CASSRGGLETQYF
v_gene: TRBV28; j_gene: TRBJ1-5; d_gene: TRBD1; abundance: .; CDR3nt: TGTGCCAGCAGTAGGGACAGCCCGAATCAGCCCCAGCATTTT; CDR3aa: CASSRDSPNQPQHF
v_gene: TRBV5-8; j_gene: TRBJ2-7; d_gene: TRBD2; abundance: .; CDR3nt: TGTGCCAGCAGCTTGGGCGGACTAGCGGGAGGGAACTCCTACGAGCAGTACTTC; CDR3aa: CASSLGGLAGGNSYEQYF
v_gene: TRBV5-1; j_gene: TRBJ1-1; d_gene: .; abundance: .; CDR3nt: TGCGCCAGCAGCTTGGCCGGAGGGGGGGCTGAAGCTTTCTTT; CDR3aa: CASSLAGGGAEAFF
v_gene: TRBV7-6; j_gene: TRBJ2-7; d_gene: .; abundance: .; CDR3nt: TGTGCCAGCAGCTTAGCGGGAGAGGGGGACGAGCAGTACTTC; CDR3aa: CASSLAGEGDEQYF
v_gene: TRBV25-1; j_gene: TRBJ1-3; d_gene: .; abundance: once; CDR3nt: TGTGCCAGCAGTGAATATAGGCAGGCCTCTGGAAACACCATATATTTT; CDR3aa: CASSEYRQASGNTIYF
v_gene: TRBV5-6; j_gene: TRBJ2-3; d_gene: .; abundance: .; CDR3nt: TGTGCCAGCAGCAAGCTGAGTACAGATACGCAGTATTTT; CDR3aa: CASSKLSTDTQYF
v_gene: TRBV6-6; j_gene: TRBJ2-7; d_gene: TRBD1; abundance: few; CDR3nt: TGTGCCAGCAGTTACCCGGGACAGGGGGCAGGCGAGCAGTACTTC; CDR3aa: CASSYPGQGAGEQYF
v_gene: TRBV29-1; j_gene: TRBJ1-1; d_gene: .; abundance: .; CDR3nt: TGCAGCGTTGATGAGGGAGCTAACACTGAAGCTTTCTTT; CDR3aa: CSVDEGANTEAFF
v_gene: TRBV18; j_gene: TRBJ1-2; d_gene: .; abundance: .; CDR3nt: TGTGCCAGCTCACCCGAGGCAGGGGCTAACTATGGCTACACCTTC; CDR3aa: CASSPEAGANYGYTF
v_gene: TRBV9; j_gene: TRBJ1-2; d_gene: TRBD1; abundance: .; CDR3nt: TGTGCCAGCAGCGTAGGGACAGGAAACTATGGCTACACCTTC; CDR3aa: CASSVGTGNYGYTF